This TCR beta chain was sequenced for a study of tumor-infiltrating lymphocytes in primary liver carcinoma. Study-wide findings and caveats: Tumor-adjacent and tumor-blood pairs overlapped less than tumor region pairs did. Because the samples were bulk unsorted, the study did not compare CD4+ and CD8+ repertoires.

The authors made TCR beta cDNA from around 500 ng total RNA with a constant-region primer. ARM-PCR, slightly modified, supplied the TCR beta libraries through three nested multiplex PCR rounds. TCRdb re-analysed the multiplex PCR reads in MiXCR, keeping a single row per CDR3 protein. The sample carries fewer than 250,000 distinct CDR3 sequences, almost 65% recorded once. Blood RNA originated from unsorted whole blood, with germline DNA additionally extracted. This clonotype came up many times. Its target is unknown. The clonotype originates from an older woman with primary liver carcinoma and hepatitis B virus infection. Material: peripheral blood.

The CDR3 DNA reads as TGTGCCAGCAGCCGAGGGGGCTCTTATATCGCGAACACCGGGGAGCTGTTTTTT. This encodes CASSRGGSYIANTGELFF. The chain has TRBV11-2 and TRBJ2-2, with 7 nucleotides matching TRBD1. The CDR3 sequence is 18 residues long. Germline CDR1 is SGHAT and CDR2 is FQNNGV. Unmatched junction bases numbered 12, after V lost 5 bases and J lost 0 bases.